The 25 T cell receptor beta chains below come from one sample, sequenced in a study of T cell clonotyping in hematopoietic cell transplantation. Some clones are missing from TCRdb's copy, which holds only in-frame ones; the method was immunoSEQ multiplex PCR. Seen here are about 36,000 clones, 75% to 90% observed once, and the top ten hold roughly 1.9%. Sequencing input: peripheral blood mononuclear cells. All receptors derive from a woman in her thirties or forties in good health. Some clones in this sample may be carry-over from other donors' samples.

The genes are TRBV29-1 and TRBJ1-2; maybe TRBD1 (6 bases). The ends were cut back, 7 bases at V and 8 bases at J, with 17 bases in the middle. This CDR3 is 12 amino acids long. Germline CDR1 SQVTM, CDR2 ANQGSEA. CDR3 sequence (DNA): TGCAGCGCGCGGGGGGGCGCGGGAGGCTACACCTTC. Its protein product is CSARGGAGGYTF.

This rearrangement joins TRBV5-1 to TRBJ1-3; D unclear. Trimming removed 4 bases at V and 1 base at J, with 12 bases between. Germline values: CDR1 SGHRS, CDR2 YFSETQ. The CDR3 totals 15 residues. The CDR3 bases are TGCGCCAGCAGCCCCCACACGGGGTCTGGAAACACCATATATTTT. Amino acid sequence: CASSPHTGSGNTIYF.

This clone was detected only once. The chain combines TRBV5-4 with TRBJ2-3; TRBD1 matches at 8 bases. The CDR3 is 16 amino acids. Looked up from germline, CDR1 is SGHNT and CDR2 is YYREEE (reference sequence). V was clipped by 4 bases and J by 3 bases; unmatched bases: 10. The DNA for the CDR3 is TGTGCCAGCAGCCATCCGGGACAGGACTTTACAGATACGCAGTATTTT. As protein: CASSHPGQDFTDTQYF.

V is TRBV5-1 and J is TRBJ2-7, with a tentative D call TRBD2 (5 bases). Germline V gives CDR1 SGHRS, CDR2 YFSETQ. The CDR3 loop spans 14 amino acids. Trimming left V 2 bases short and J 2 bases short, with 11 bases between. CDR3 residues: CASSFFSVTYEQYF. CDR3 bases: TGCGCCAGCAGCTTTTTTAGCGTAACCTACGAGCAGTACTTC.

V gene TRBV15 combines with J gene TRBJ1-5; D might be TRBD1 (5 bases). V was pared by 0 bases and J by 1 base, with 7 bases between. The length of the CDR3 is 15 residues. The germline V gene encodes CDR1 LNHNV and CDR2 YYDKDF (reference sequence). The CDR3 DNA sequence: TGTGCCACCAGCAGAGATAGGGGAAGCAATCAGCCCCAGCATTTT. This sequence encodes CATSRDRGSNQPQHF. The variable domain in full, completed from reference TRBV15 and TRBJ1-5, reads DAMVIQNPRYQVTQFGKPVTLSCSQTLNHNVMYWYQQKSSQAPKLLFHYYDKDFNNEADTPDNFQSRRPNTSFCFLDIRSPGLGDTAMYLCATSRDRGSNQPQHFGDGTRLSIL.

The V call is TRBV10-3, the J call TRBJ1-4; no definite D call. Germline-derived CDR1 and CDR2 are ENHRY and SYGVKD. The CDR3 has 16 amino acids. V lost 6 bases and J lost 3, with 17 bases in between. CDR3 DNA: TGTGCCATCAGGTTTCCCCAAGCCCGGTCTAATGAAAAACTGTTTTTT. Amino acid sequence: CAIRFPQARSNEKLFF.

This rearrangement joins TRBV5-1 to TRBJ1-5, with D unresolved. Trimming stripped 2 bases from V and 4 bases from J, with 7 bases between. The CDR3 has 13 residues. Germline V lookup: CDR1 SGHRS, CDR2 YFSETQ. CDR3 coding DNA: TGCGCCAGCAGCTTAAGTGTTAATCAGCCCCAGCATTTT. This translates into CASSLSVNQPQHF.

This chain links TRBV2 with TRBJ2-7; maybe TRBD1 (6 bases). Trimming left V 9 bases short and J 1 base short, with 13 bases between. Germline-derived CDR1 and CDR2 are SNHLY and FYNNEI. The CDR3 sequence is 13 residues long. Here the CDR3 DNA reads TGTGCCAGGGGCGGACAGTCTTCCTACGAGCAGTACTTC. Translating it yields CARGGQSSYEQYF.

The chain recombines TRBV7-9 with TRBJ1-2, with 7 bases identical to TRBD1. CDR3 length: 13 amino acids. With V trimmed by 5 bases and J by 3 bases, 3 bases remained unmatched. Germline V CDR1 and CDR2: SEHNR, FQNEAQ (reference sequence). CDR3 nucleotide sequence: TGTGCCAGCAGCCCGGGGACAGACTATGGCTACACCTTC. This translates into CASSPGTDYGYTF.

The chain combines TRBV7-2 with TRBJ2-1, with 11 bases that match TRBD2. Germline CDR1 is SGHTA and CDR2 is FQGNSA. The V segment lost 3 bases and the J segment 4 bases; nucleotides outside the gene matches: 5. The CDR3 contains 16 residues. The CDR3 sequence is CASSFLASGGYNEQFF. The DNA of the CDR3 is TGTGCCAGCAGCTTTCTTGCTAGCGGGGGGTACAATGAGCAGTTCTTC.

The J gene is TRBJ2-7, the V gene TRBV11-3; 10 bases align to TRBD1. This CDR3 spans 14 amino acids. In germline, CDR1 is SGHNT, CDR2 YENEEA. Trimming took 5 bases from V and 3 from J; bases not matched to a gene: 4. CDR3 sequence: CASSKGTGDYEQYF. The DNA of the CDR3 is TGTGCCAGCAGCAAGGGGACAGGGGACTACGAGCAGTACTTC.

The chain is built from TRBV6-5 and TRBJ2-7; 7 bases fit TRBD2. CDR3 length: 16 residues. J gave up 8 bases and V 4 bases, and 17 bases lay outside the gene matches. CDR1 is MNHEY and CDR2 is SVGAGI in the germline V gene. The CDR3 sequence is CASSWPANSGPYQQYF. The CDR3 region has the DNA TGTGCCAGCAGTTGGCCCGCTAATAGCGGGCCTTATCAGCAGTACTTC.

This sequence joins TRBV29-1 and TRBJ2-2, with D unclear. The CDR3 runs to 12 residues. CDR1 is SQVTM and CDR2 is ANQGSEA in the germline V gene. V lost 4 bases to trimming and J lost 3 bases, with 6 bases between them. The DNA of the CDR3 is TGCAGCGTTGGCACAGACACCGGGGAGCTGTTTTTT. It codes for CSVGTDTGELFF.

The V gene is TRBV7-9, the J gene TRBJ1-4, with 8 bases aligning to TRBD1. Trimming cost V 5 bases and J 8 bases; bases outside gene matches: 7. Germline CDR1 and CDR2: SEHNR and FQNEAQ (reference sequence). The CDR3 sequence is 14 residues long. Written as DNA, the CDR3 is TGTGCCAGCAGCCAGGACAGGGAGGTAGAAAAACTGTTTTTT. It specifies CASSQDREVEKLFF.

The chain links TRBV5-1 to TRBJ2-7, with 13 positions matching TRBD2. V was clipped by 4 bases and J by 6 bases; unmatched bases: 7. The CDR3 length is 15 residues. From germline, CDR1 is SGHRS and CDR2 YFSETQ. The CDR3 protein is CASSPLGLAGTEQYF. For the CDR3, the DNA is TGCGCCAGCAGCCCCCTGGGACTAGCGGGGACCGAGCAGTACTTC.

The J gene is TRBJ1-1, the V gene TRBV5-1; a weak D match, TRBD1 (6 bases). Germline V lookup: CDR1 SGHRS, CDR2 YFSETQ. This CDR3 has 14 amino acids. Trimming removed 2 bases from V and 4 bases from J, with 12 bases in between. Here the CDR3 reads CASSLTGRTTEAFF. The CDR3 nucleotides are TGCGCCAGCAGCTTAACAGGGCGAACCACTGAAGCTTTCTTT. The full variable domain, with the rest looked up from reference TRBV5-1 and TRBJ1-1, is KAGVTQTPRYLIKTRGQQVTLSCSPISGHRSVSWYQQTPGQGLQFLFEYFSETQRNKGNFPGRFSGRQFSNSRSEMNVSTLELGDSALYLCASSLTGRTTEAFFGQGTRLTVV.

The chain couples TRBV25-1 to TRBJ2-1; unclear D gene. V was trimmed by 1 base and J by 6 bases, leaving 4 bases between them. The CDR3 consists of 12 residues. CDR1 and CDR2 (germline): MGHDK, SYGVNS. The CDR3 spells CASSELGNEQFF. In DNA form, the CDR3 reads TGTGCCAGCAGTGAATTAGGCAATGAGCAGTTCTTC.

J is TRBJ2-5 and V is TRBV2; TRBD2 matches 11 bases. This CDR3 has 15 residues. V lost 7 bases to trimming and J lost 2 bases; unmatched junction nucleotides: 6. Germline V lookup: CDR1 SNHLY, CDR2 FYNNEI. The CDR3 sequence is CASKPRLAGQETQYF. The CDR3 DNA reads as TGTGCCAGCAAACCACGACTAGCGGGACAAGAGACCCAGTACTTC.

The chain combines TRBV28 with TRBJ2-7; a weak D match, TRBD1 (6 bases). Trimming removed 8 bases at V and 0 bases at J, with 17 bases between. CDR3 length: 15 residues. CDR1 is MDHEN and CDR2 is SYDVKM in the germline V gene. In DNA form, the CDR3 reads TGTGCCAGCTTGTCGACAGGAGCCGACTCCTACGAGCAGTACTTC. The encoded protein is CASLSTGADSYEQYF.

J is TRBJ1-1 and V is TRBV14, with TRBD1 as a possible D gene (5 bases). This CDR3 has 13 residues. Trimming shortened V by 4 bases and J by 5 bases, and 11 bases separated the two germline ends. Germline-derived CDR1 and CDR2 are SGHDN and FVKESK. CDR3 bases: TGTGCCAGCAGCCGACTCTGGGGGACTGAAGCTTTCTTT. Protein sequence: CASSRLWGTEAFF.

The chain employs TRBV6-5 and TRBJ1-2; D ambiguous. The CDR3 is 14 amino acids. V shed 10 bases and J shed 5 bases, with 20 bases lying between them. Germline lookup yields CDR1 MNHEY and CDR2 SVGAGI. The CDR3 sequence: CATSSNGDFYGYTF. The CDR3 nucleotides are TGTGCCACGTCGTCAAATGGAGACTTTTATGGCTACACCTTC.

This clone has a handful of counts. In DNA form, the CDR3 reads TGCGCCAGCAGCGTACAGGGCACAGATACGCAGTATTTT. This gives the protein CASSVQGTDTQYF. The chain has TRBV5-1 and TRBJ2-3; D is perhaps TRBD1 (5 bases). There are 13 residues in the CDR3. Germline lookup yields CDR1 SGHRS and CDR2 YFSETQ. Trimming took off 4 bases at V and 1 base at J, with 7 bases between the two ends.

The rearrangement links TRBV5-4 to TRBJ2-7; D possibly corresponds to TRBD1 (7 bases). The germline V gene has CDR1 SGHNT and CDR2 YYREEE (reference sequence). The CDR3 sequence is 16 residues long. V was clipped by 0 bases and J by 0 bases, with 13 bases between them. CDR3 sequence (DNA): TGTGCCAGCAGCTTGGGCGGGACAGCCTACTCCTACGAGCAGTACTTC. Translated, it gives CASSLGGTAYSYEQYF. The whole variable domain, filled in from reference TRBV5-4 and TRBJ2-7, reads ETGVTQSPTHLIKTRGQQVTLRCSSQSGHNTVSWYQQALGQGPQFIFQYYREEENGRGNFPPRFSGLQFPNYSSELNVNALELDDSALYLCASSLGGTAYSYEQYFGPGTRLTVT.

V and J are TRBV19 and TRBJ1-5; TRBD1 is a possible D gene (5 bases). The length of the CDR3 is 14 residues. V was trimmed by 4 bases and J by 3 bases, leaving 10 bases between them. Germline loops: CDR1 LNHDA, CDR2 SQIVND (reference sequence). The CDR3 is CASSRDGPNQPQHF. The DNA for the CDR3 is TGTGCCAGTAGTAGGGACGGCCCCAATCAGCCCCAGCATTTT. The entire variable domain, with the rest obtained from reference TRBV19 and TRBJ1-5, is as follows: DGGITQSPKYLFRKEGQNVTLSCEQNLNHDAMYWYRQDPGQGLRLIYYSQIVNDFQKGDIAEGYSVSREKKESFPLTVTSAQKNPTAFYLCASSRDGPNQPQHFGDGTRLSIL.

This sequence joins TRBV19 and TRBJ1-2; 7 bases align to TRBD1. The CDR3 contains 14 residues. J gave up 1 base and V 6 bases, and 5 bases lay outside the gene matches. Looked up from germline, CDR1 is LNHDA and CDR2 is SQIVND (reference sequence). The CDR3 here is CASRETGRNYGYTF. Here the CDR3 DNA reads TGTGCCAGTAGGGAGACAGGGCGTAACTATGGCTACACCTTC.